A single T cell receptor (beta chain) is shown here with its context. The CDR3 has 16 amino acids. Germline V lookup: CDR1 MNHEY, CDR2 SMNVEV (reference sequence). V lost 4 bases, J lost 1 base, and 8 bases stayed unmatched. The sample belongs to a study of cytomegalovirus exposure and HLA in healthy donors. Libraries were prepared by immunoSEQ multiplex PCR; TCRdb keeps only in-frame clonotypes and omits some of them. Among 150,000 to 200,000 clones, 80% to 90% were seen once, and the ten largest hold more than 2%. This receptor was taken from a young woman in good health and CMV-seronegative. This chain connects TRBV27 to TRBJ2-7, with 9 bases that match TRBD1. The sequencing input was PBMCs. CDR3 in DNA: TGTGCCAGCAGTTGGGGCACAGGGGGCCCATCCTACGAGCAGTACTTC. Encoded protein: CASSWGTGGPSYEQYF.